Below are 30 T cell receptor beta chains sequenced from a single sample in a study of OX40 agonist ivuxolimab in advanced cancers. The library was built by means of the immunoSEQ multiplex PCR assay. This is the immuneACCESS table as TCRdb keeps it, with only in-frame sequences that have V and J called. A part of the clones is gone; compared with another copy, unresolved V genes explain less than half, and the rest is unexplained. The sample has 9,500 to 15,000 clones on record, 69% of them singletons. The ten largest clones represent roughly 12% of the sample. The source material was CD4+ or CD8+ T cells sorted from blood, sampled in a trial of the OX40 agonist ivuxolimab. These TCRs come from an adult with an advanced solid tumor such as melanoma, head and neck, liver or kidney cancer.

The chain couples TRBV5-4 to TRBJ2-6; TRBD1 aligns across 10 bases. The CDR3 is 12 amino acids. J was trimmed by 10 bases and V by 5 bases; bases with no gene match: 0. Germline lookup yields CDR1 SGHNT and CDR2 YYREEE (reference sequence). CDR3 protein: CASRDRGNVLTF. The CDR3 nucleotides are TGTGCCAGCAGGGACAGGGGGAACGTCCTGACTTTC.

This clone was counted once. This chain links TRBV6-8 with TRBJ2-2; D is undetermined. The V end lost 2 bases, the J end lost 2 bases, and 6 bases lay between the germline ends. The CDR3 runs 14 residues. Germline values: CDR1 MNHGY, CDR2 SAAAGT. The CDR3 region has the DNA TGTGCCAGCAGTTACGGCCCTAACACCGGGGAGCTGTTTTTT. As protein: CASSYGPNTGELFF.

The rearrangement uses TRBV28 and TRBJ2-7; the match to TRBD2 covers 11 bases. In germline, CDR1 is MDHEN, CDR2 SYDVKM. Unmatched junction bases numbered 4, after V lost 1 base and J lost 2 bases. This CDR3 comprises 16 residues. The CDR3 bases are TGTGCCAGCAGTTTATTTGGGACTAGCGGAACCTACGAGCAGTACTTC. Translation: CASSLFGTSGTYEQYF.

The chain's CDR3 is CASSKGQGGFSNQPQHF. CDR3 bases: TGTGCCAGTAGTAAAGGACAGGGAGGATTTAGCAATCAGCCCCAGCATTTT. This chain connects TRBV19 to TRBJ1-5, with 8 bases fitting TRBD1. This CDR3 has 17 residues. Trimming at V came to 4 bases and at J to 0 bases, leaving 8 bases not matched to a gene. From germline, CDR1 is LNHDA and CDR2 SQIVND (reference sequence).

The chain employs TRBV15 and TRBJ1-4, with D unclear. This CDR3 has 14 amino acids. Per the germline V gene, CDR1 is LNHNV and CDR2 is YYDKDF (reference sequence). The germline V and J ends were trimmed by 3 bases and 4 bases, with 9 bases remaining between them. CDR3 region: CATSSKEHNEKLFF. CDR3 nucleotides: TGTGCCACCAGCAGCAAGGAGCATAATGAAAAACTGTTTTTT.

Written as DNA, the CDR3 is TGCGCCAGCAGTGAGAGTCGGCGGGGGGGCCAAGAGACCCAGTACTTC. Encoded protein: CASSESRRGGQETQYF. This chain connects TRBV10-1 to TRBJ2-5; 9 bases are a match to TRBD2. Germline CDR1 is WNHNN and CDR2 is SYGVQD (reference sequence). The CDR3 contains 16 residues. Trimming took 2 bases from V and 1 from J; bases not matched to a gene: 5.

There are a few counts of this clone. This chain's CDR3 is CASSERGFSPNQPQHF. In nucleotides, the CDR3 is TGTGCCAGCAGTGAACGTGGGTTCTCGCCGAATCAGCCCCAGCATTTT. J is TRBJ1-5 and V is TRBV6-1; D not resolved. Germline CDR1 reads MNHNS; CDR2 reads SASEGT. The CDR3 is 16 amino acids. V dropped 2 bases and J dropped 4 bases, with 15 bases sitting between them.

The chain uses TRBV15 and TRBJ2-2; D is uncertain. CDR3 length equals 19 residues. From germline, CDR1 is LNHNV and CDR2 YYDKDF (reference sequence). Trimming removed 2 bases from V and 4 bases from J, with 23 bases in between. CDR3: CATSRHDLKSLFFTGELFF. For the CDR3, the DNA is TGTGCCACCAGCAGACACGACCTCAAATCCCTCTTCTTCACCGGGGAGCTGTTTTTT.

This clone showed up just a few times. V is TRBV4-1 and J is TRBJ2-2; TRBD2 matches 7 bases. V was clipped by 5 bases and J by 2 bases; unmatched bases: 8. Per the germline V gene, CDR1 is MGHRA and CDR2 is YSYEKL. The CDR3 is 16 residues long. CDR3: CASSGLGGTNTGELFF. CDR3 in DNA: TGCGCCAGCAGCGGACTAGGTGGGACTAACACCGGGGAGCTGTTTTTT.

The chain recombines TRBV6-5 with TRBJ2-3; D is ambiguous. The germline CDR1 and CDR2 sequences are MNHEY and SVGAGI. The CDR3 runs 10 residues. V was pared by 8 bases and J by 4 bases, with 4 bases between. This CDR3 is CASWSDTQYF. The DNA for the CDR3 is TGTGCCAGCTGGTCAGATACGCAGTATTTT.

This chain uses TRBV7-3 with TRBJ2-2; D call uncertain. V dropped 5 bases and J dropped 7 bases, with 8 bases sitting between them. Germline-derived CDR1 and CDR2 are SGHTA and FQGTGA. The CDR3 has 12 amino acids. The CDR3 DNA reads TGTGCCAGCAGCGAGGAGAACGGGGAGCTGTTTTTT. Encoded protein: CASSEENGELFF. Drawing the rest from reference TRBV7-3 and TRBJ2-2, the complete variable domain is GAGVSQTPSNKVTEKGKYVELRCDPISGHTALYWYRQSLGQGPEFLIYFQGTGAADDSGLPNDRFFAVRPEGSVSTLKIQRTERGDSAVYLCASSEENGELFFGEGSRLTVL.

The J gene is TRBJ2-1, the V gene TRBV5-6; 7 bases line up with TRBD1. CDR3 length: 15 residues. In germline, CDR1 is SGHDT, CDR2 YYEEEE. The V and J ends lost 0 bases and 2 bases, in that order; junction bases with no gene match: 2. Here the CDR3 DNA reads TGTGCCAGCAGCTTGGGACAGGGCCCCTACAATGAGCAGTTCTTC. Amino acids: CASSLGQGPYNEQFF. The full variable domain, completed using reference TRBV5-6 and TRBJ2-1, is DAGVTQSPTHLIKTRGQQVTLRCSPKSGHDTVSWYQQALGQGPQFIFQYYEEEERQRGNFPDRFSGHQFPNYSSELNVNALLLGDSALYLCASSLGQGPYNEQFFGPGTRLTVL.

The chain has TRBV11-1 and TRBJ2-1; 11 bases fit TRBD2. The germline V gene encodes CDR1 SGHAT and CDR2 FQDESV (reference sequence). J gave up 3 bases and V 3 bases, and 4 bases lay outside the gene matches. The CDR3 totals 16 residues. CDR3 amino acids: CASSFGTSGLYNEQFF. CDR3 nucleotides: TGTGCCAGCAGCTTTGGGACTAGCGGACTCTACAATGAGCAGTTCTTC. The variable domain in full, completed from reference TRBV11-1 and TRBJ2-1, reads EAEVAQSPRYKITEKSQAVAFWCDPISGHATLYWYRQILGQGPELLVQFQDESVVDDSQLPKDRFSAERLKGVDSTLKIQPAELGDSAMYLCASSFGTSGLYNEQFFGPGTRLTVL.

Here the CDR3 DNA reads TGTGCCAGCAGGGGATCCGGGACAGGGGGCTTTGAAGCTTTCTTT. Translated, it gives CASRGSGTGGFEAFF. V is TRBV6-6 and J is TRBJ1-1; 12 nucleotides agree with TRBD1. Trimming at V came to 6 bases and at J to 7 bases, leaving 9 bases not matched to a gene. Per germline, CDR1 MNHNY and CDR2 SVGAGI (reference sequence). There are 15 residues in the CDR3.

This rearrangement joins TRBV4-1 to TRBJ2-7; TRBD1 matches 7 bases. The CDR3 is 15 amino acids. In germline, CDR1 is MGHRA, CDR2 YSYEKL. V lost 2 bases to trimming and J lost 3 bases; unmatched junction nucleotides: 7. The DNA of the CDR3 is TGCGCCAGCAGCCAATTACAGGGGCTCCTCTACGAGCAGTACTTC. This sequence encodes CASSQLQGLLYEQYF.

This chain's CDR3 is CASSEGDTGELFF. The CDR3 region has the DNA TGTGCCAGCAGTGAGGGCGACACCGGGGAGCTGTTTTTT. J is TRBJ2-2 and V is TRBV2; D is ambiguous. V lost 3 bases to trimming and J lost 3 bases, with 5 bases between them. CDR1 SNHLY and CDR2 FYNNEI come from the germline V gene. The length of the CDR3 is 13 residues.

CDR3 coding DNA: TGTGCCAGCAGTTACAGTGGGACCTACGAGCAGTACTTC. It translates to CASSYSGTYEQYF. The chain is built from TRBV6-5 and TRBJ2-7; D remains ambiguous. CDR1 and CDR2 (germline): MNHEY, SVGAGI. V was trimmed by 2 bases and J by 2 bases, leaving 7 bases between them. CDR3 length equals 13 residues.

This clone has just a few counts. The V call is TRBV28, the J call TRBJ2-5; 8 positions match TRBD2. Germline V gene data show CDR1 as MDHEN and CDR2 as SYDVKM. This CDR3 is built from 14 residues. J lost 7 bases, V lost 6 bases, and 10 bases had no gene match. This CDR3 is CASSSGLAKGTQYF. The CDR3 coding sequence is TGTGCCAGCAGCTCCGGACTAGCCAAGGGGACCCAGTACTTC.

V usage is TRBV5-4 and J usage is TRBJ2-3; 11 bases agree with TRBD1. The J segment lost 4 bases and the V segment lost 1 base, leaving 2 bases of the junction unmatched. Germline loops: CDR1 SGHNT, CDR2 YYREEE (reference sequence). This CDR3 contains 15 residues. The chain's CDR3 is CASSLRTGGPDTQYF. The CDR3 nucleotides are TGTGCCAGCAGCTTGAGGACAGGGGGCCCAGATACGCAGTATTTT.

This clone was counted only a few times. The CDR3 nucleotides are TGTGCCAGTAGTTCCAGCGGGAGTGGGTACGAGCAGTACTTC. Translating gives CASSSSGSGYEQYF. The chain recombines TRBV19 with TRBJ2-7; TRBD2 aligns across 8 bases. CDR1 and CDR2 (germline): LNHDA, SQIVND (reference sequence). There are 14 residues in the CDR3. J was trimmed by 4 bases and V by 5 bases; bases with no gene match: 7.

This clone appeared a few times. The rearrangement uses TRBV9 and TRBJ2-7; D may correspond to TRBD1 or TRBD2 (5 bases each). Per germline, CDR1 SGDLS and CDR2 YYNGEE. V lost 0 bases to trimming and J lost 3 bases, with 13 bases between them. The CDR3 sequence is 15 residues long. CDR3 DNA sequence: TGTGCCAGCAGCGTAGCCACTGGGGACGTCTACGAGCAGTACTTC. This encodes CASSVATGDVYEQYF.

On this clone: Other DNA sequences from this sample encode an identical CDR3 as well. The rearrangement links TRBV6-5 to TRBJ2-5; TRBD2 aligns across 9 bases. The CDR3 totals 14 residues. Germline CDR1 and CDR2: MNHEY and SVGAGI. V dropped 6 bases and J dropped 5; count of bases not matched to a gene: 7. The CDR3 DNA is TGTGCCAGCAGCCTGGCGGGGGGGCAGGAGACCCAGTACTTC. Translating gives CASSLAGGQETQYF.

The CDR3 region has the DNA TGTGCCAGCAGCTTAGGCGGTCAACGACCCATATACTTC. Translated, it gives CASSLGGQRPIYF. The chain carries TRBV13 and TRBJ2-5, with D unclear. The CDR3 extends over 13 amino acids. The germline V gene encodes CDR1 PRHDT and CDR2 FYEKMQ (reference sequence). Trimming removed 0 bases from V and 14 bases from J, with 16 bases in between.

The chain uses TRBV6-6 and TRBJ1-1; D is undetermined. The CDR3 covers 11 residues. Germline loops: CDR1 MNHNY, CDR2 SVGAGI (reference sequence). V lost 8 bases to trimming and J lost 1 base, with 5 bases between them. This CDR3 reads CASPTNTEAFF. The CDR3 DNA follows: TGTGCCAGCCCGACGAACACTGAAGCTTTCTTT.

The rearrangement joins TRBV2 to TRBJ2-2; 8 nucleotides agree with TRBD1. The CDR3 is made up of 15 amino acids. The trim removed 6 bases at V and 1 base at J, leaving 4 bases unmatched. CDR1 is SNHLY and CDR2 is FYNNEI in the germline V gene. CDR3 in DNA: TGTGCCAGCAGGGGGACAGGACTGAACACCGGGGAGCTGTTTTTT. It translates to CASRGTGLNTGELFF.

The chain links TRBV28 to TRBJ1-2, with TRBD1 matching 10 bases. After removal of 3 bases from V and 10 bases from J, the junction contained 5 bases not matched to a gene. The CDR3 runs 13 residues. Germline V gene sequence: CDR1 MDHEN, CDR2 SYDVKM. CDR3 residues: CASSLTGGSDYTF. CDR3 bases: TGTGCCAGCAGTTTGACAGGGGGCTCTGACTACACCTTC.

The rearrangement links TRBV15 to TRBJ2-7; D possibly uses TRBD1 or TRBD2 (6 bases each). Germline CDR1 reads LNHNV; CDR2 reads YYDKDF (reference sequence). Trimming removed 0 bases from V and 0 bases from J, with 9 bases in between. The CDR3 covers 15 residues. CDR3: CATSRDRGHSYEQYF. In nucleotides, the CDR3 is TGTGCCACCAGCAGAGATCGGGGGCACTCCTACGAGCAGTACTTC.

The chain employs TRBV27 and TRBJ2-5; the D is unclear. The last part of the DNA fits TRBJ2-7 better; the J call may be wrong. The CDR3 has 11 residues. Per germline, CDR1 MNHEY and CDR2 SMNVEV (reference sequence). CDR3: CASSSSYEQYF. In DNA form, the CDR3 reads TGTGCCAGCAGTTCCTCCTACGAGCAGTACTTC.

This sequence joins TRBV19 and TRBJ2-2; D might be TRBD1 (5 bases). This CDR3 region has 15 residues. The germline V gene encodes CDR1 LNHDA and CDR2 SQIVND (reference sequence). V lost 4 bases and J lost 5, with 14 bases in between. The CDR3 sequence is CASSKPQGGTGELFF. DNA for the CDR3: TGTGCCAGTAGTAAGCCCCAGGGCGGAACCGGGGAGCTGTTTTTT.

The chain joins TRBV4-2 to TRBJ1-2; D gene uncertain. Trimming took 6 bases from V and 4 from J, leaving 18 bases between them. Germline V gene data show CDR1 as LGHNA and CDR2 as YNFKEQ. There are 15 residues in the CDR3. The CDR3, as DNA: TGTGCCAGCAGTTCCGAGGTGGATGGCACCTATGGCTACACCTTC. It yields the protein CASSSEVDGTYGYTF.